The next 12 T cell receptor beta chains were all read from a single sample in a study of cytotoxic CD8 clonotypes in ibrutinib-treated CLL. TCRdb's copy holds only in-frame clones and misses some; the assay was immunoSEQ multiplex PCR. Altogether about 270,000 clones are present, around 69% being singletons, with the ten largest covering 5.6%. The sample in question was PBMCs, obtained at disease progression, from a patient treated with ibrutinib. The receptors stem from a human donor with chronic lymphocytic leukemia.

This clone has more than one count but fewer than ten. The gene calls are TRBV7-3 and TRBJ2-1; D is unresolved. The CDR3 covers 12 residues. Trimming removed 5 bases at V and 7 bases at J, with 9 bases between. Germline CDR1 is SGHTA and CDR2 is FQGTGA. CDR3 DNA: TGTGCCAGCAGCACCCAAGGGAATGAGCAGTTCTTC. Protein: CASSTQGNEQFF.

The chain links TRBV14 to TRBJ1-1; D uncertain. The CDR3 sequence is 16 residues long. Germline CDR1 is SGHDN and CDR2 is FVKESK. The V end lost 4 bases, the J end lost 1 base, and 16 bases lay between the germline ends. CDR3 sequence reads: CASSRLRWQKNTEAFF. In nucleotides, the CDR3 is TGTGCCAGCAGCCGGCTGAGATGGCAGAAGAACACTGAAGCTTTCTTT. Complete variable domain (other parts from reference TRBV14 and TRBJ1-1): EAGVTQFPSHSVIEKGQTVTLRCDPISGHDNLYWYRRVMGKEIKFLLHFVKESKQDESGMPNNRFLAERTGGTYSTLKVQPAELEDSGVYFCASSRLRWQKNTEAFFGQGTRLTVV.

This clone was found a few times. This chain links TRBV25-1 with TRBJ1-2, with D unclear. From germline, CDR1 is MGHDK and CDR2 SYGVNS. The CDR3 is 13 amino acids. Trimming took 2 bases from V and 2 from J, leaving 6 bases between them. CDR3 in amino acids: CASSEASNYGYTF. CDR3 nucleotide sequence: TGTGCCAGCAGTGAAGCGTCGAACTATGGCTACACCTTC.

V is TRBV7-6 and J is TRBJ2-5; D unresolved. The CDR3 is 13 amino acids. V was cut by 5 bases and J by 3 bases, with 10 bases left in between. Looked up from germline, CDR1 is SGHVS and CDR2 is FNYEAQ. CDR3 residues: CASSPDLEETQYF. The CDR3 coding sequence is TGTGCCAGCAGCCCCGACTTGGAAGAGACCCAGTACTTC. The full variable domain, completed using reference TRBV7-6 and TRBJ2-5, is GAGVSQSPRYKVTKRGQDVALRCDPISGHVSLYWYRQALGQGPEFLTYFNYEAQQDKSGLPNDRFSAERPEGSISTLTIQRTEQRDSAMYRCASSPDLEETQYFGPGTRLLVL.

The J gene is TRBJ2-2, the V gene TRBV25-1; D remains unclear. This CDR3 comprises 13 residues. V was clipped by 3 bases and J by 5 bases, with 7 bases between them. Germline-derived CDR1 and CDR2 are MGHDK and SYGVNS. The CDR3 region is CASSELRTGELFF. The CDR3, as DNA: TGTGCCAGCAGTGAGCTCCGGACCGGGGAGCTGTTTTTT.

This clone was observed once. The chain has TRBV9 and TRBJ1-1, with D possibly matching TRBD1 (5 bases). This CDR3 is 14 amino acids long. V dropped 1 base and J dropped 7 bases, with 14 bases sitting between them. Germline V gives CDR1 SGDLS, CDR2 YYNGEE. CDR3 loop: CASSVPLAGGEAFF. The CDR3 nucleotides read TGTGCCAGCAGCGTACCCCTAGCCGGGGGTGAAGCTTTCTTT.

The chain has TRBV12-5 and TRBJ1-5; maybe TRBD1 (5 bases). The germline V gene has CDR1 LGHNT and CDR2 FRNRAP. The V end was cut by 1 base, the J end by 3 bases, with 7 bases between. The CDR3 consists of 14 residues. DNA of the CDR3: TGTGCTAGTGGTTTGGGGACACACAATCAGCCCCAGCATTTT. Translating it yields CASGLGTHNQPQHF.

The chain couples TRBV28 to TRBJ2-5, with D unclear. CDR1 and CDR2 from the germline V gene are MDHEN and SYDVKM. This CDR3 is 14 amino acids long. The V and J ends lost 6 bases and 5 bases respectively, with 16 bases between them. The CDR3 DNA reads TGTGCCAGCAGCCTACGCCCTCAAGTGGAGACCCAGTACTTC. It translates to CASSLRPQVETQYF.

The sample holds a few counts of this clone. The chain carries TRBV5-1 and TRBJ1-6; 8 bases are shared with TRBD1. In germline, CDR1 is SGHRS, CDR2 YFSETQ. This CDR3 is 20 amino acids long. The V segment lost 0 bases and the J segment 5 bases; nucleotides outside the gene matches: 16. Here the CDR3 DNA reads TGCGCCAGCAGCTTGGGGGCACAGACCGGGACAGGAGAGAATAATTCACCCCTCCACTTT. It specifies CASSLGAQTGTGENNSPLHF.

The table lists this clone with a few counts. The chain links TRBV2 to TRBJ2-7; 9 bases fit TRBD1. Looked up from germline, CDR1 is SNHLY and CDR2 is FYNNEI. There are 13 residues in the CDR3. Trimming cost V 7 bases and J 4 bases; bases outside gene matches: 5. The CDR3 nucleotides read TGTGCCAGCACTGACAGGGGGAAGTACGAGCAGTACTTC. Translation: CASTDRGKYEQYF.

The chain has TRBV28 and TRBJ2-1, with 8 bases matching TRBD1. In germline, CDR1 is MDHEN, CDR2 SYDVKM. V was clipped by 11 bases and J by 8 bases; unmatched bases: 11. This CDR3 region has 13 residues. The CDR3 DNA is TGTGCCTGTCGCGGGGACAGGTACGATGAGCAGTTCTTC. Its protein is CACRGDRYDEQFF. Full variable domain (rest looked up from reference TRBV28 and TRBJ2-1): DVKVTQSSRYLVKRTGEKVFLECVQDMDHENMFWYRQDPGLGLRLIYFSYDVKMKEKGDIPEGYSVSREKKERFSLILESASTNQTSMYLCACRGDRYDEQFFGPGTRLTVL.

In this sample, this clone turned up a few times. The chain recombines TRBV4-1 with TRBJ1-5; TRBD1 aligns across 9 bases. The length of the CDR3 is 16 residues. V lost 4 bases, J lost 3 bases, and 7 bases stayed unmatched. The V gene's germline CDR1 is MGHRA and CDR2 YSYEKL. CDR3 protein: CASSPRTGAINQPQHF. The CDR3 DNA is TGCGCCAGCAGCCCACGGACAGGGGCGATCAATCAGCCCCAGCATTTT.